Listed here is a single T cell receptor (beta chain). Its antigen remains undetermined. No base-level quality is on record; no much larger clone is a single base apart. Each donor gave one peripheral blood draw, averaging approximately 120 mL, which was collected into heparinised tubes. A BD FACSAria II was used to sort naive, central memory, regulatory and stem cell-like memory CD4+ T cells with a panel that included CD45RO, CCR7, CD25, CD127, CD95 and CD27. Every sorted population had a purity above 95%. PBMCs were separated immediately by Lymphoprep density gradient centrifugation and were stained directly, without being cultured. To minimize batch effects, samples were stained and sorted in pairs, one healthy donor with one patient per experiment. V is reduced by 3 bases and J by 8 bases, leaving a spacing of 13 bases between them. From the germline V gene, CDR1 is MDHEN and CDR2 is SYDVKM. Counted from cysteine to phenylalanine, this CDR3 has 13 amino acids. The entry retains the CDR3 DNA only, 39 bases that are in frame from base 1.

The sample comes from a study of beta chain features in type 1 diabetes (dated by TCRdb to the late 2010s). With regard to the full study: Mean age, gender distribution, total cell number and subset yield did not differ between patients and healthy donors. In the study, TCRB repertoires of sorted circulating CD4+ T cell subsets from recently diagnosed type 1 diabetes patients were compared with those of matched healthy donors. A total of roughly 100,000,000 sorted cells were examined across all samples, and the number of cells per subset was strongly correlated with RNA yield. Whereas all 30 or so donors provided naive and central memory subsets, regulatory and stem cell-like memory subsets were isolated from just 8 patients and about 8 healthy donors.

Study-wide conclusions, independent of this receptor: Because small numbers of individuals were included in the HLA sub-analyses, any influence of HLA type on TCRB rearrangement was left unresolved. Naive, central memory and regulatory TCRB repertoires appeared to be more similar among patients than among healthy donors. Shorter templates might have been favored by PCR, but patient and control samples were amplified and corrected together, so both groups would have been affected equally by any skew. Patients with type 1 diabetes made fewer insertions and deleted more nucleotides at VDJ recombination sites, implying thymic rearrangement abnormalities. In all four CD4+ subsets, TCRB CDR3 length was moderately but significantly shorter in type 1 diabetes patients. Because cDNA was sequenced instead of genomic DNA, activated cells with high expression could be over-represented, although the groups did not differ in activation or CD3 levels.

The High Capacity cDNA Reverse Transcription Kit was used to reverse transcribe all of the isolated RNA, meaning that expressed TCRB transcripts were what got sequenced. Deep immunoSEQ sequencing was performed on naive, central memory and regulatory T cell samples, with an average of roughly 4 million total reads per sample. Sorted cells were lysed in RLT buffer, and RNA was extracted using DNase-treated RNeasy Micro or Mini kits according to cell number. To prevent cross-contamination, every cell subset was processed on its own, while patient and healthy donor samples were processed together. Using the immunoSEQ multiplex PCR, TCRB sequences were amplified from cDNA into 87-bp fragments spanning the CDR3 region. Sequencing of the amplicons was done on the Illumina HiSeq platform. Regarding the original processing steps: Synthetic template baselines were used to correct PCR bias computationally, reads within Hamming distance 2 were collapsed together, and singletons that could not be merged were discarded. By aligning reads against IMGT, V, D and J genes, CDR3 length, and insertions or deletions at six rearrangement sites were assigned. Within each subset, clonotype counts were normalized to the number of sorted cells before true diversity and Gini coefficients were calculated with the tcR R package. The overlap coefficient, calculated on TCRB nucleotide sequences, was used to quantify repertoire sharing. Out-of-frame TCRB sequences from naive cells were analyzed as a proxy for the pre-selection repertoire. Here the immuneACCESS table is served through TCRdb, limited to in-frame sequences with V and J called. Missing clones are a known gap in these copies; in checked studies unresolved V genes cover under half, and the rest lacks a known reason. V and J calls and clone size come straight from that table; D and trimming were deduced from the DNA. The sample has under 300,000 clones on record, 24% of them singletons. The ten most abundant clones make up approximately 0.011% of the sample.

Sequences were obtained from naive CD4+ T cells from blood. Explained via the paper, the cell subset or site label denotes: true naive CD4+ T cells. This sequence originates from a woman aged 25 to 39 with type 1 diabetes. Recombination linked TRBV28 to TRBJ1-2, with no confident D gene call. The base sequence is TGTGCCAGCAGTTTGGACTTTCTAAAGGGCTACACCTTC. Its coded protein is CASSLDFLKGYTF.